Listed below are T cell receptor beta chains from one sample, sequenced in a study of response to subunit inactivated influenza vaccine. TCRdb re-called the RT-PCR reads with MiXCR, one entry per CDR3 protein. The sample has about 500,000 distinct CDR3 sequences, approximately 7.2% seen once. Sequencing was performed on PBMCs from blood, taken less than 30 months after vaccination. The receptor source for this set is a man aged 50-75 years who received an inactivated influenza vaccine. CDR3s leave out the opening cysteine and the closing phenylalanine or tryptophan.

J: TRBJ2-2; V: TRBV23-1; CDR3: ASSQSGQGTGELF
J: TRBJ2-7; V: TRBV20-1; CDR3: SARDTREGPLEQY
J: TRBJ1-2; V: TRBV7-2; CDR3: ASSLSNSYGYT
J: TRBJ2-7; V: TRBV7-2; CDR3: ASNLDLAGQGEQY
J: TRBJ2-2; V: TRBV12-3/TRBV12-4; CDR3: ASSIRQGDTGELF
J: TRBJ2-4; V: TRBV20-1; CDR3: SARAGSSGRVGIQY
J: TRBJ2-2; V: TRBV4-3; CDR3: ASSQGSLGLTGELF
J: TRBJ1-1; V: TRBV7-2; CDR3: ASRPTRETEAF
J: TRBJ1-4; V: TRBV20-1; CDR3: SARGGYGNEKLF
J: TRBJ2-1; V: TRBV9; CDR3: ASSVTGLAGVGDEQF
J: TRBJ2-2; V: TRBV12-3/TRBV12-4; CDR3: ASSLGPASGGELF
J: TRBJ1-1; V: TRBV24-1; CDR3: ATSDPEDTEAF
J: TRBJ2-7; V: TRBV6-2/TRBV6-3; CDR3: ASSTGQGVNEQY
J: TRBJ2-3; V: TRBV12-3/TRBV12-4; CDR3: ASSLGVRVPDTQY
J: TRBJ2-5; V: TRBV5-1; CDR3: ASSLDLAGGQETQY
J: TRBJ2-3; V: TRBV28; CDR3: ASAGGADTQY
J: TRBJ2-1; V: TRBV29-1; CDR3: SVRRGGAYNEQF
J: TRBJ2-2; V: TRBV19; CDR3: ASIGTGRVGELF
J: TRBJ2-1; V: TRBV5-1; CDR3: ASSKYRDYNEQF
J: TRBJ2-7; V: TRBV7-2; CDR3: ASSPGVPYEQY
J: TRBJ2-2; V: TRBV29-1; CDR3: SVQLTFGELF
J: TRBJ2-5; V: TRBV20-1; CDR3: SASINSGARTQY
J: TRBJ1-1; V: TRBV7-8; CDR3: ASSLGPQGAQNEAF
J: TRBJ2-6; V: TRBV5-1; CDR3: ASSGGQTSSGANVLT
J: TRBJ2-1; V: TRBV28; CDR3: ASSPPGAGAYNEQF
J: TRBJ2-1; V: TRBV10-3; CDR3: AISESVGLAGNNEQF
J: TRBJ2-5; V: TRBV3-1; CDR3: ASSYFKETQY